This T cell receptor beta chain was observed in a study of blood T cell repertoires in COVID-19. This CDR3 contains 14 residues. Germline CDR1 is SGHRS and CDR2 is YFSETQ. Germline trimming cut 5 bases from V and 7 bases from J; bases unmatched to any gene: 9. Only in-frame clones appear in the TCRdb table, and some are missing; sequencing was by immunoSEQ multiplex PCR. This table holds roughly 150,000 clones, roughly 84% found once. V and J are TRBV5-1 and TRBJ2-1, with 7 positions matching TRBD2. The sample taken for sequencing was peripheral blood. This clonotype originated in a woman aged 80 or over with active or convalescent COVID-19. The CDR3: CASSYGAGGNEQFF. The CDR3 bases are TGCGCCAGCAGTTACGGGGCCGGGGGGAATGAGCAGTTCTTC.